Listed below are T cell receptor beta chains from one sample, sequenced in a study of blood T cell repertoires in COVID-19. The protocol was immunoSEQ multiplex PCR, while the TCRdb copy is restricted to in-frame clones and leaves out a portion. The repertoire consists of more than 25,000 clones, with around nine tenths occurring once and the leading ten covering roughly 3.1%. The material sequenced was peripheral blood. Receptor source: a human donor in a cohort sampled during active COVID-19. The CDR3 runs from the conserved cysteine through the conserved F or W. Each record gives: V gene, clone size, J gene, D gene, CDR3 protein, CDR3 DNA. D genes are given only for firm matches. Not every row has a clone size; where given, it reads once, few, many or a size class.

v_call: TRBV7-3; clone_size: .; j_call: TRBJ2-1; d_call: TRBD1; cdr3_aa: CASSLGGQVNEQFF; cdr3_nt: TGTGCCAGCAGCTTAGGGGGACAGGTTAATGAGCAGTTCTTC
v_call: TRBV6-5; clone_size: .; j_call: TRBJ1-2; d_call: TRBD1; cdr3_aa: CASTFGTGGNYGYTF; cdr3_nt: TGTGCCAGCACGTTTGGGACAGGGGGGAACTATGGCTACACCTTC
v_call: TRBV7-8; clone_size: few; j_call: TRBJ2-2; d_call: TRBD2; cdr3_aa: CASSYPLGPSGANTGELFF; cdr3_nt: TGTGCCAGCAGCTACCCCCTCGGTCCTAGCGGCGCGAACACCGGGGAGCTGTTTTTT
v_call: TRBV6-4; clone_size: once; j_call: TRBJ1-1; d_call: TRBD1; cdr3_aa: CASKHWDRGFIMNTEAFF; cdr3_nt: TGTGCCAGCAAACATTGGGACAGGGGGTTTATTATGAACACTGAAGCTTTCTTT
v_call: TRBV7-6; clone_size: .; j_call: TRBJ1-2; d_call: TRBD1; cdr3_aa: CASSLDVRDSRVKYYGYTF; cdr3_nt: TGTGCCAGCAGCTTAGACGTCCGGGACAGCAGGGTAAAATACTATGGCTACACCTTC
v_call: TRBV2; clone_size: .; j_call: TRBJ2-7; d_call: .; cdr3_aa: CASRPGTPYEQYF; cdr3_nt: TGTGCCAGCAGACCCGGGACACCATACGAGCAGTACTTC
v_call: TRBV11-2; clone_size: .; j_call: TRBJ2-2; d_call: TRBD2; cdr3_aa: CASSREVGGGTGELFF; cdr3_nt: TGTGCCAGCAGCCGGGAGGTTGGGGGGGGCACCGGGGAGCTGTTTTTT
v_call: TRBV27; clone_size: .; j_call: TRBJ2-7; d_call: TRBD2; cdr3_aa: CASSPGGAVPYEQYF; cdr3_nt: TGTGCCAGCAGTCCCGGGGGGGCGGTCCCCTACGAGCAGTACTTC
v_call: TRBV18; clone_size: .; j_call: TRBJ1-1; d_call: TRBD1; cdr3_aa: CASSPFTGENTEAFF; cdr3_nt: TGTGCCAGCTCACCCTTTACAGGGGAGAACACTGAAGCTTTCTTT
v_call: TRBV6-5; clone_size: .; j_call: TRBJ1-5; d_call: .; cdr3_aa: CASRALLGGGQPQHF; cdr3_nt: TGTGCCAGCAGGGCCCTCCTAGGGGGGGGGCAGCCCCAGCATTTT
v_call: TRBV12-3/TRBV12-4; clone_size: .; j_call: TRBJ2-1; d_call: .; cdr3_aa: CASSLAFDEQFF; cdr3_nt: TGTGCCAGCAGTTTGGCATTTGATGAGCAGTTCTTC
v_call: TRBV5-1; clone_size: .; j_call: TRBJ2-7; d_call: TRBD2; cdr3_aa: CASSAGLADYEQYF; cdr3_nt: TGCGCCAGCAGCGCGGGACTAGCGGACTACGAGCAGTACTTC
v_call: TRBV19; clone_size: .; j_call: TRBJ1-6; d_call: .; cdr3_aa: CASREGLVNSPLHF; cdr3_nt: TGTGCCAGTCGCGAGGGACTTGTTAATTCACCCCTCCACTTT
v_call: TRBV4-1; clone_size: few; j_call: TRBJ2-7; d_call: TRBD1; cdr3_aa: CASSHPAGTGGYEQYF; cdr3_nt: TGCGCCAGCAGCCATCCCGCCGGGACAGGGGGATACGAGCAGTACTTC
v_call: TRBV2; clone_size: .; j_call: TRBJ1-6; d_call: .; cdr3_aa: CARSTENSPLHF; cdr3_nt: TGTGCCAGATCGACAGAAAATTCACCCCTCCACTTT
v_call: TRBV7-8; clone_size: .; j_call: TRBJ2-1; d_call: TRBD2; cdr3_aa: CASSSGLADDSSYNEQFF; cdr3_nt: TGTGCCAGCAGTTCGGGACTAGCGGACGATAGCTCCTACAATGAGCAGTTCTTC
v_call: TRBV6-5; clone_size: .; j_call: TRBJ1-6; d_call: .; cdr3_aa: CASSYSNRFNSPLHF; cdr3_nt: TGTGCCAGCAGTTACTCGAACAGATTTAATTCACCCCTCCACTTT
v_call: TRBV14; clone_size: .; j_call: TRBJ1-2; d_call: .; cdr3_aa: CASSQVGAYGYTF; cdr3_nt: TGTGCCAGCAGCCAAGTTGGGGCATATGGCTACACCTTC
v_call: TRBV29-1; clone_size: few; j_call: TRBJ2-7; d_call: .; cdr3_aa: CSVEDLEVGQYF; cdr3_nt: TGCAGCGTTGAAGATCTCGAGGTGGGGCAGTACTTC
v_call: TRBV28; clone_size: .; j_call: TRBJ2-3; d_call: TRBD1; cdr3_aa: CASRDTGGTDTQYF; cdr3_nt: TGTGCCAGCAGGGACACAGGGGGCACAGATACGCAGTATTTT
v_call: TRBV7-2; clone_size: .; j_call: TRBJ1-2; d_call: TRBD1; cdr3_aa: CASSPTDRAPYGYTF; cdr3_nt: TGTGCCAGCAGCCCAACGGACAGGGCCCCCTATGGCTACACCTTC
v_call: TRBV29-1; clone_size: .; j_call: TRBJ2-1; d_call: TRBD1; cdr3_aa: CSVIGYAGQAYNEQFF; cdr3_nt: TGCAGCGTTATTGGTTATGCTGGACAGGCCTACAATGAGCAGTTCTTC
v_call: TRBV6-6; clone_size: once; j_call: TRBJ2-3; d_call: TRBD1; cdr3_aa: CASRPGQGETDTQYF; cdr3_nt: TGTGCCAGCAGACCGGGACAGGGGGAAACAGATACGCAGTATTTT
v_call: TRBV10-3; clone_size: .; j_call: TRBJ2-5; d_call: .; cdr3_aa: CAIREDMITETQYF; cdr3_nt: TGTGCCATCAGGGAGGACATGATCACAGAGACCCAGTACTTC
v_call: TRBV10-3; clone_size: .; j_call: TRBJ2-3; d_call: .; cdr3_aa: CAISDPRDTQYF; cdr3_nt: TGTGCCATCAGTGACCCCCGAGATACGCAGTATTTT
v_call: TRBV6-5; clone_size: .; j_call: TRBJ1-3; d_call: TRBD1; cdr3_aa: CASTETGVSGNTIYF; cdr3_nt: TGTGCCAGCACCGAGACAGGGGTCTCTGGAAACACCATATATTTT
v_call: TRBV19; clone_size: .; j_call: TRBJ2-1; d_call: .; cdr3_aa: CASSIGGLAYYNEQFF; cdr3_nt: TGTGCCAGTAGTATCGGTGGGCTAGCGTACTACAATGAGCAGTTCTTC
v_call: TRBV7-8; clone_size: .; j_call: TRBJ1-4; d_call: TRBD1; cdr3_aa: CASSPGQGELWGEKLFF; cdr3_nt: TGTGCCAGTTCCCCGGGACAGGGGGAGTTATGGGGTGAAAAACTGTTTTTT
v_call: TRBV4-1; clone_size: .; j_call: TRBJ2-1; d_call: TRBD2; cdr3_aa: CASSLSFGGQGGDNEQFF; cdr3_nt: TGCGCCAGCAGCCTTTCGTTCGGTGGGCAGGGAGGGGACAATGAGCAGTTCTTC
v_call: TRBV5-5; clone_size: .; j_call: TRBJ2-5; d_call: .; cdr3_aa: CASSLAGDSGLRETQYF; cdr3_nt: TGTGCCAGCAGCTTGGCCGGGGATTCGGGTTTACGGGAGACCCAGTACTTC
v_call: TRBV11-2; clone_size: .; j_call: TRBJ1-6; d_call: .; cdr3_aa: CASSSVGAYNSPLHF; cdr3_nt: TGTGCCAGCAGCTCCGTCGGAGCCTATAATTCACCCCTCCACTTT
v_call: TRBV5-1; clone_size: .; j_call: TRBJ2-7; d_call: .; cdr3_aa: CASSLERQGSSYEQYF; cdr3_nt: TGCGCCAGCAGCTTGGAGAGGCAGGGAAGTTCGTACGAGCAGTACTTC
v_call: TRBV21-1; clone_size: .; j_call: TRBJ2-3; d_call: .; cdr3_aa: CASSILAGRNQCTDTQYF; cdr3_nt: TGTGCCAGCAGCATCCTAGCGGGGAGGAATCAATGCACAGATACGCAGTATTTT
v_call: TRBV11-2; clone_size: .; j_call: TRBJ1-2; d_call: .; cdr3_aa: CASSLAEGEGGYTF; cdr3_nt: TGTGCCAGCAGCTTAGCGGAGGGGGAGGGTGGCTACACCTTC
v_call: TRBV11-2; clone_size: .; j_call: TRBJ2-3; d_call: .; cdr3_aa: CASSLGASRVGHTDTQYF; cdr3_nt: TGTGCCAGCAGCTTAGGAGCAAGCAGGGTGGGTCACACAGATACGCAGTATTTT
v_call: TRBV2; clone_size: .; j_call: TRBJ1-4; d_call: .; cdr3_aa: CASNAGTIGEKLFF; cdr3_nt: TGTGCCAGCAATGCGGGTACTATAGGTGAAAAACTGTTTTTT
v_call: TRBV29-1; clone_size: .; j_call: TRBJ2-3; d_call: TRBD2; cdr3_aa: CSVERGSGVGDTQYF; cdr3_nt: TGCAGCGTTGAAAGGGGTAGCGGGGTGGGAGATACGCAGTATTTT
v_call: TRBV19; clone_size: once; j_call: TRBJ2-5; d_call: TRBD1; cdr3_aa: CASSGQGRETQYF; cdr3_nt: TGTGCCAGTTCGGGACAGGGAAGGGAGACCCAGTACTTC
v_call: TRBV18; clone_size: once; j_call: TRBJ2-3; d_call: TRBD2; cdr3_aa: CASSPQTSGSNTQYF; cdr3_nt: TGTGCCAGCTCACCACAGACTAGCGGGAGTAATACGCAGTATTTT
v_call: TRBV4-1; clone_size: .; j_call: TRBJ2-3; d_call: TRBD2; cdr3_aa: CASSPAQGKAGVDTQYF; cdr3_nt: TGCGCCAGCAGCCCGGCGCAGGGAAAAGCGGGGGTAGATACGCAGTATTTT
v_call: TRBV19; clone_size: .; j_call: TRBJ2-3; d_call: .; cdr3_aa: CASRLGGDTDTQYF; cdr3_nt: TGTGCCAGTAGACTAGGGGGGGACACAGATACGCAGTATTTT
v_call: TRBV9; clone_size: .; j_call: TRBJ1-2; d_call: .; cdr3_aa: CASSVDGESAGYTF; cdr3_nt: TGTGCCAGCAGCGTAGATGGGGAGTCGGCTGGCTACACCTTC
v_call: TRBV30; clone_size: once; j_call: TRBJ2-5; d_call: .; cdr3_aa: CAWSLTQEAPPPQETQYF; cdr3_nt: TGTGCCTGGAGCCTCACCCAGGAGGCGCCACCTCCCCAAGAGACCCAGTACTTC
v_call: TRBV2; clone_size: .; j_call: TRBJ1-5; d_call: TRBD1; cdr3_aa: CASKGTGGQPQHF; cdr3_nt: TGTGCCAGCAAGGGGACAGGGGGCCAGCCCCAGCATTTT
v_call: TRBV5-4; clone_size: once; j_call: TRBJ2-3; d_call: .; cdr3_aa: CASSSRGAGDTQYF; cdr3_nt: TGTGCCAGCAGCTCCCGGGGGGCCGGGGATACGCAGTATTTT
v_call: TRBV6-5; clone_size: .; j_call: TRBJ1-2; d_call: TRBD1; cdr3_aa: CASILRTGGYYGYTF; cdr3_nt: TGTGCCAGCATCCTGAGGACAGGGGGCTACTATGGCTACACCTTC